This TCR beta chain is from a study of shared clonotypes between healthy human individuals. The wider study: Each donor contributed plates that comprised three CD4 naive, three CD4 memory, two CD8 naive and one CD8 memory.

Germline V gives CDR1 SGHNT, CDR2 YYREEE (reference sequence). This CDR3 spans 16 amino acids. Trimming took 4 bases from V and 3 from J; bases not matched to a gene: 5. Notes on this clone: The antigen is not known.

Nashville, Tennessee was home to all donors, who were Caucasian adults. Study-level results: Larger richness was generally estimated for naive than memory subsets. Non-shared clonotypes showed lower generation probabilities than clonotypes common to all four donors.

Assay: immunoSEQ multiplex PCR; the TCRdb copy retains only in-frame clones and omits some. In the table there are about 600,000 clones, approximately 97% of which are singletons. The chain uses TRBV5-4 and TRBJ2-3, with 13 bases matching TRBD2. The TCR originated in a woman in her thirties in good health. Specimen: naive CD4+ T cells sorted from blood. The subset here: CD45RA+ positively selected. The DNA of the CDR3 is TGTGCCAGCAGCACAAAACTAGCGGGAGGGACAGATACGCAGTATTTT. Residues: CASSTKLAGGTDTQYF. Full variable domain (rest looked up from reference TRBV5-4 and TRBJ2-3): ETGVTQSPTHLIKTRGQQVTLRCSSQSGHNTVSWYQQALGQGPQFIFQYYREEENGRGNFPPRFSGLQFPNYSSELNVNALELDDSALYLCASSTKLAGGTDTQYFGPGTRLTVL.